This entry features one TCR beta chain sequence. Its specificity is unknown. The sample originates from a study of T cell responses to AZD1222 COVID-19 vaccine. Study results and limitations: Baseline serology detected seropositivity in only a handful of AZD1222 recipients. Spike-specific TCR breadth and depth grew following two AZD1222 doses.

This CDR3 spans 16 amino acids. Germline CDR1 reads LGHDT; CDR2 reads YNNKEL (reference sequence). Trimming removed 4 bases from V and 1 base from J; junction bases left unmatched: 9. This table comes from immunoSEQ multiplex PCR, and its TCRdb copy is limited to in-frame clones, with some not included. The table lists 73,000 or so clones, about 78% of them singletons. This chain joins TRBV3-1 (or the pseudogene TRBV3-2) and TRBJ2-7; 8 bases align to TRBD1. This TCR derives from an adult who received the AZD1222 COVID-19 vaccine. The sequencing used peripheral blood, collected 28 days after the second AZD1222 dose. This CDR3 reads CASSPVRGQASYEQYF. The CDR3 DNA follows: TGTGCCAGCAGCCCCGTTCGGGGACAGGCGTCCTACGAGCAGTACTTC.